The 2 T cell receptor beta chains presented below share a single source sample, sequenced in a study of technical replicates of blood from a few donors. The repertoire was sequenced with immunoSEQ multiplex PCR; TCRdb's copy has only in-frame clones and lacks some. The sample gives roughly 79,000 clones, approximately 96% of which show up once; 0.37% is in the top ten. Input material: T cells isolated from PBMCs. These receptors all stem from a human donor in good health.

The J gene is TRBJ2-5, the V gene TRBV4-3; weak D call: TRBD2 (7 bases). Per germline, CDR1 LGHNA and CDR2 YSLEER. The CDR3 sequence is 19 residues long. Trimming took 0 bases from V and 3 from J, leaving 23 bases between them. As DNA, the CDR3 is TGCGCCAGCAGCCAAGAACGTTATAGGGGGAAGGCGGGAGAAGAGACCCAGTACTTC. Amino acid sequence: CASSQERYRGKAGEETQYF.

The chain couples TRBV30 to TRBJ2-7, with a possible D match to TRBD2 (6 bases). With 3 bases removed from V and 2 bases from J, the gap between germline ends came to 11 bases. This CDR3 is 13 amino acids long. Germline loops: CDR1 GTSNPN, CDR2 SVGIG (reference sequence). The CDR3 loop is CAWRGGVTYEQYF. The CDR3, as DNA: TGTGCCTGGAGGGGCGGGGTAACCTACGAGCAGTACTTC.